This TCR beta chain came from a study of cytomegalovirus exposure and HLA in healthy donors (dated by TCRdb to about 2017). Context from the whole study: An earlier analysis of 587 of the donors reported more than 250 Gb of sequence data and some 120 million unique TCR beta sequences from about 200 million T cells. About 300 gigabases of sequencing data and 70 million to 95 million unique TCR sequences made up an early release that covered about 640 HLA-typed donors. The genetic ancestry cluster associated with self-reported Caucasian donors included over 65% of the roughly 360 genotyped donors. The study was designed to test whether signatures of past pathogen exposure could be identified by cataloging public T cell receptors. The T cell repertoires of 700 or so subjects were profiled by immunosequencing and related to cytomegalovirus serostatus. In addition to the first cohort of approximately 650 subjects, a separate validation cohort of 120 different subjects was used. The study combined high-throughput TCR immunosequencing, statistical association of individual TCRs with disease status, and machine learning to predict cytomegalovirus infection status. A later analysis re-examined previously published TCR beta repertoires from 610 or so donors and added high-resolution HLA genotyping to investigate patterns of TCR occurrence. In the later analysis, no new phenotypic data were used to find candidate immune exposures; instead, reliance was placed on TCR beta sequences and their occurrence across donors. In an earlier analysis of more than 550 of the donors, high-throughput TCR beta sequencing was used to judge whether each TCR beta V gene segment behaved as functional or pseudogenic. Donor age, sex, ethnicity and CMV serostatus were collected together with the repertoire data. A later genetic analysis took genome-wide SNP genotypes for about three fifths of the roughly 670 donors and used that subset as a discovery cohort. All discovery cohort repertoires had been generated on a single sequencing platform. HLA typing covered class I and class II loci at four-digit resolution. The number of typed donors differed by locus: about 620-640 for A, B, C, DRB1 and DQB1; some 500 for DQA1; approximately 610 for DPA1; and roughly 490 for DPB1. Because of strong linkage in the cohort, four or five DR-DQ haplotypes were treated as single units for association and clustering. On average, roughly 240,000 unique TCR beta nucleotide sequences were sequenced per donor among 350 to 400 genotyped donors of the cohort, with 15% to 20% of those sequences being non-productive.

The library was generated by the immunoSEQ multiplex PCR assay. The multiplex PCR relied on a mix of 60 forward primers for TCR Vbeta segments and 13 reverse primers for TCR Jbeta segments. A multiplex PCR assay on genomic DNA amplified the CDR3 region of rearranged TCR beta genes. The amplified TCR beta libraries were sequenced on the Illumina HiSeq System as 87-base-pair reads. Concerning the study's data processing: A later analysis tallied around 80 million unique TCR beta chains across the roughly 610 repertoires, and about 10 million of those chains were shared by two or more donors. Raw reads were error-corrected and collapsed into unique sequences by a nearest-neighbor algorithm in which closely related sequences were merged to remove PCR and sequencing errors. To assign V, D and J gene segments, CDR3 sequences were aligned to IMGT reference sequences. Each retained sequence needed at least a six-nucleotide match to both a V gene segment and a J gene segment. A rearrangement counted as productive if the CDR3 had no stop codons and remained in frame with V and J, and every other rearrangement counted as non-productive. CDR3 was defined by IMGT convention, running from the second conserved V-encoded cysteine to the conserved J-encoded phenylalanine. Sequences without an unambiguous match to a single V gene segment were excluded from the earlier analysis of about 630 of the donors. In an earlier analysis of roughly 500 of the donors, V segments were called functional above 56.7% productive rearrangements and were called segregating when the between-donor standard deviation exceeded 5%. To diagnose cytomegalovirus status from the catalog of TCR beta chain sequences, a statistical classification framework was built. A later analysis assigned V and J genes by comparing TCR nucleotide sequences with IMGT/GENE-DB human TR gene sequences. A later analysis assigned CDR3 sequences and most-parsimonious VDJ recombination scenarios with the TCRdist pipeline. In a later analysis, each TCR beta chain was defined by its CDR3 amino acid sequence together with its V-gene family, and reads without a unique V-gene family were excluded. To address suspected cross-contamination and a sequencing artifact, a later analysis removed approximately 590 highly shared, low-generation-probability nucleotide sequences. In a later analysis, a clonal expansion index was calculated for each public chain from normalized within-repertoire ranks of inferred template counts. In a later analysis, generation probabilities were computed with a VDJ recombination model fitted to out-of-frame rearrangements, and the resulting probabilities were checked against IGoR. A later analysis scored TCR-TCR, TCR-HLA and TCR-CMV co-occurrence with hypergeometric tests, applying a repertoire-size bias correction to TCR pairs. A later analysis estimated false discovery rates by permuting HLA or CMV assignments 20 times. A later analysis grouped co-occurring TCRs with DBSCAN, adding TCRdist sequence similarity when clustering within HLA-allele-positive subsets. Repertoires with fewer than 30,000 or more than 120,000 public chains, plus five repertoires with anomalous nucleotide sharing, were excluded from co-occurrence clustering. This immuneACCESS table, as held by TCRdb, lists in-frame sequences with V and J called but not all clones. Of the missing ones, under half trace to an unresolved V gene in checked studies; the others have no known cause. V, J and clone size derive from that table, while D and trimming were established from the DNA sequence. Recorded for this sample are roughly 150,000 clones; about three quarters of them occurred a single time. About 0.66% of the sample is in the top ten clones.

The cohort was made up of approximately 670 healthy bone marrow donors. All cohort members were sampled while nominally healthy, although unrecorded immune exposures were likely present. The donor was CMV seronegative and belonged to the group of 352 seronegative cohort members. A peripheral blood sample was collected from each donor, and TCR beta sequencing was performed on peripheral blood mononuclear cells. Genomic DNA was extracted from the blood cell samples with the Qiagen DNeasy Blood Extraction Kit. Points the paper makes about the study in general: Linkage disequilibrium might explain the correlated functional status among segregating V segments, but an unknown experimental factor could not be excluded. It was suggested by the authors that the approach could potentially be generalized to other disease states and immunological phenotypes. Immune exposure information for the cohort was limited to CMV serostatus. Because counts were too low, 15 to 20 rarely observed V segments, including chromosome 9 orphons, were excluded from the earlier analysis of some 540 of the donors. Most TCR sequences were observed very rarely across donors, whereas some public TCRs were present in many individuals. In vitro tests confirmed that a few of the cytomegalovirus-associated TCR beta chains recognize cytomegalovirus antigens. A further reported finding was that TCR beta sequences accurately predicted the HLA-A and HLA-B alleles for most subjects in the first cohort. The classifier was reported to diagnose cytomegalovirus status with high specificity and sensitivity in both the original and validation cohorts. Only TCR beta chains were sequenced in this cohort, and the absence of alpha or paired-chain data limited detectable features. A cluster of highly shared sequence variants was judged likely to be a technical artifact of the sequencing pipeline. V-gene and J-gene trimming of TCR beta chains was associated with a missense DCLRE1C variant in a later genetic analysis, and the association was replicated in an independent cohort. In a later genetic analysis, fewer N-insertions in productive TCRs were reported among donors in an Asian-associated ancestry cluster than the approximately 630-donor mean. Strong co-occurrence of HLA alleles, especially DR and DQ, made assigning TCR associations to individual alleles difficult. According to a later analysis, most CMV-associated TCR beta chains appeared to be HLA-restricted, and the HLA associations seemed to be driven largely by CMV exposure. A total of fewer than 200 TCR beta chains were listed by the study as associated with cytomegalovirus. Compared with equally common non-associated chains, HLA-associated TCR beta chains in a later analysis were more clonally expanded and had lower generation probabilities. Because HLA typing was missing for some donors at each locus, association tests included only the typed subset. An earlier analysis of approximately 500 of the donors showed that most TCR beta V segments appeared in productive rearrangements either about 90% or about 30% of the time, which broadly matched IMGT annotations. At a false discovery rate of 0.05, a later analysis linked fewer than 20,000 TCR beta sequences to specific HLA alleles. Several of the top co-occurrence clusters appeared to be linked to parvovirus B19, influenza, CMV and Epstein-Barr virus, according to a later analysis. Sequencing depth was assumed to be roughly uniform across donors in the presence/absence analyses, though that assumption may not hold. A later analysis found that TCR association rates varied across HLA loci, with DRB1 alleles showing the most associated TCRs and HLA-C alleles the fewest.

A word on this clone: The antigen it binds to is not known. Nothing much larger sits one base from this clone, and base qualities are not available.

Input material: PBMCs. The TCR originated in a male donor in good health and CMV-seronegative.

The DNA sequence follows: TGCGCCAGCAGCCGATACAGTGTGGACACTGAAGCTTTCTTT. Its product reads: CASSRYSVDTEAFF. The V and J segments used are TRBV4-1 and TRBJ1-1, with no reliable assignment of the D segment. The junction carries 12 bases between V and J, which are trimmed by 4 bases and 3 bases respectively. Taken from cysteine to phenylalanine, the CDR3 has 14 residues. CDR3 DNA is the only sequence kept; it has 42 bases, read in frame from the first base. In the germline V gene, CDR1 corresponds to MGHRA and CDR2 to YSYEKL.